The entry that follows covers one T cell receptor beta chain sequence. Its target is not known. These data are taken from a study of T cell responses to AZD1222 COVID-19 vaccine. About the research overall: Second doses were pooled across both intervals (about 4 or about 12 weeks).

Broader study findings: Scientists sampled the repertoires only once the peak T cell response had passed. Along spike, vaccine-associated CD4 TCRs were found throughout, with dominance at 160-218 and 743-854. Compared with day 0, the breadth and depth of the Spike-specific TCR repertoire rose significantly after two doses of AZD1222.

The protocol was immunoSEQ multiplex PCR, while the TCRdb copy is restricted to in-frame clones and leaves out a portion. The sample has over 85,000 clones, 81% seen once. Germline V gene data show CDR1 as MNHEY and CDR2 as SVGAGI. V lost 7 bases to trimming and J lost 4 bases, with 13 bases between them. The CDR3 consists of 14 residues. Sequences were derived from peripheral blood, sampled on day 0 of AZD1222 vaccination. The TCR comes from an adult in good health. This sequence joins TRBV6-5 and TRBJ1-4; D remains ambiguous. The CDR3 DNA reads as TGTGCCAGCACTTTGGACGGAGATAATGAAAAACTGTTTTTT. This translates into CASTLDGDNEKLFF.